The 4 T cell receptor beta chains in this list originate from one sample, sequenced in a study of GPR56 and killer-like receptors on CD4 memory cells. Reanalyzing the reads, TCRdb keeps one entry per CDR3 protein, without DNA. The sample's table shows 2,000 to 2,500 distinct CDR3 sequences. Five CD4+ populations, defined by killer cell lectin-like receptor and GPR56 markers, were sorted by FACS. Sequenced input: memory CD4+ T cells from blood. The receptors shown here come from a human donor in good health.

The chain has TRBV9 and TRBJ2-2; TCRdb returns TRBD1, unconfirmable since there is no DNA. Germline V gene lookup returns CDR1 SGDLS and CDR2 YYNGEE. The CDR3 consists of 17 residues. This CDR3 is CASSVGVGTANTGELFF. Looking up the rest from reference TRBV9 and TRBJ2-2 gives the full variable domain: DSGVTQTPKHLITATGQRVTLRCSPRSGDLSVYWYQQSLDQGLQFLIQYYNGEERAKGNILERFSAQQFPDLHSELNLSSLELGDSALYFCASSVGVGTANTGELFFGEGSRLTVL.

This clonotype shows up as medium-sized (0.01 to 0.1%) by frequency. V is TRBV18 and J is TRBJ1-1; TCRdb picks TRBD1, but there is no DNA to check that call. CDR1 is KGHSH and CDR2 is LQKENI in the germline V gene. This CDR3 has 13 residues. The CDR3 spells CASSPGQDLEAFF.

By frequency, this clonotype registers large (0.1 to 1%). The chain uses TRBV6-2 or TRBV6-3 and TRBJ1-2. CDR1 and CDR2 (germline): MNHEY, SVGEGT. This CDR3 is built from 14 residues. The CDR3 loop reads CASSYSAGRYGYTF.

Judged by frequency, this clonotype is medium-sized. V and J are TRBV12-3 or TRBV12-4 and TRBJ2-3; with no DNA, the TCRdb D assignment of TRBD1 cannot be verified. The CDR3 contains 15 residues. This CDR3 is CASSLLTGAADTQYF.